The 9 T cell receptor beta chains below come from one sample, sequenced in a study of blood T cells in healthy people across ages. A second PCR of about 6 to 11 cycles used a sample-barcoded 5' primer and a J-beta primer mix. TCRdb analysed the 5' RACE reads with MiXCR anew, one entry per CDR3 protein. The sample has fewer than 1.5 million distinct CDR3 sequences, around 39% seen once. The sequenced sample consisted of blood. Every receptor here comes from a woman aged 18-29 years in good health.

This rearrangement joins TRBV28 to TRBJ2-2; no firm D call. CDR1 is MDHEN and CDR2 is SYDVKM in the germline V gene. Trimming left V 5 bases short and J 1 base short, with 14 bases between. The CDR3 contains 16 residues. CDR3 region: CASSLKWRLNTGELFF. CDR3 sequence (DNA): TGTGCCAGCAGTCTAAAATGGCGTCTGAACACCGGGGAGCTGTTTTTT.

The V and J genes are TRBV20-1 and TRBJ2-5; no definite D call. Trimming took off 5 bases at V and 0 bases at J, with 16 bases between the two ends. This CDR3 has 15 residues. CDR1 and CDR2 (germline): DFQATT, SNEGSKA (reference sequence). This CDR3 reads CSAATGPTHQETQYF. For the CDR3, the DNA is TGCAGTGCTGCTACGGGTCCCACACACCAAGAGACCCAGTACTTC.

This clonotype was detected a few times. The V and J genes are TRBV28 and TRBJ2-7; 13 bases are shared with TRBD2. Losses at the gene ends were 5 bases for V and 2 bases for J; bases not matched to a gene: 12. Germline V lookup: CDR1 MDHEN, CDR2 SYDVKM. The CDR3 length is 18 residues. Written as DNA, the CDR3 is TGTGCCAGCAGTCCCGCGGGACTAGCGGGACCGGCAGCCTACGAGCAGTACTTC. It translates to CASSPAGLAGPAAYEQYF.

The V gene is TRBV7-2, the J gene TRBJ2-1, with D unclear. Germline CDR1 SGHTA, CDR2 FQGNSA. Between the trimmed V and J ends, which lost 3 bases and 2 bases, there was a span of 11 bases. The CDR3 is 15 amino acids. In DNA, the CDR3 is TGTGCCAGCAGCTTTGAGCTTGGTACCTACAATGAGCAGTTCTTC. Its protein is CASSFELGTYNEQFF.

This clonotype was seen at least ten times. The chain joins TRBV5-6 to TRBJ2-1, with 12 nucleotides matching TRBD2. The V gene end was trimmed by 3 bases and the J gene end by 7 bases; junction bases not matched to a gene: 8. This CDR3 comprises 16 residues. The germline V gene has CDR1 SGHDT and CDR2 YYEEEE. In nucleotides, the CDR3 is TGTGCCAGCAGCTGGGCTAGCGGGAGGGCAGTTAATGAGCAGTTCTTC. Its protein product is CASSWASGRAVNEQFF.

This chain joins TRBV2 and TRBJ2-1; D gene uncertain. The CDR3 length is 14 residues. The germline CDR1 and CDR2 sequences are SNHLY and FYNNEI. Trimming shortened V by 9 bases and J by 2 bases, and 14 bases separated the two germline ends. The CDR3 here is CASTYDQAYNEQFF. CDR3 nucleotides: TGTGCCAGTACTTACGACCAAGCCTACAATGAGCAGTTCTTC. Supplemented by reference TRBV2 and TRBJ2-1, the full variable domain reads EPEVTQTPSHQVTQMGQEVILRCVPISNHLYFYWYRQILGQKVEFLVSFYNNEISEKSEIFDDQFSVERPDGSNFTLKIRSTKLEDSAMYFCASTYDQAYNEQFFGPGTRLTVL.

This clonotype turned up a few times. The V call is TRBV9, the J call TRBJ2-7, with D unclear. The CDR3 totals 14 residues. V was clipped by 0 bases and J by 1 base, with 8 bases between them. Germline CDR1 and CDR2: SGDLS and YYNGEE. The CDR3, as DNA: TGTGCCAGCAGCGTAGACGATAGGTCCTACGAGCAGTACTTC. Its protein product is CASSVDDRSYEQYF. Filled out from reference TRBV9 and TRBJ2-7, the complete variable domain reads DSGVTQTPKHLITATGQRVTLRCSPRSGDLSVYWYQQSLDQGLQFLIQYYNGEERAKGNILERFSAQQFPDLHSELNLSSLELGDSALYFCASSVDDRSYEQYFGPGTRLTVT.

This chain links TRBV7-2 with TRBJ2-5, with D possibly called TRBD1 or TRBD2 (5 bases each). CDR3 length: 15 amino acids. The ends were cut back, 5 bases at V and 11 bases at J, with 24 bases in the middle. Germline CDR1 and CDR2: SGHTA and FQGNSA. The CDR3 loop reads CASSPSPWGSDEQYF. Here the CDR3 DNA reads TGTGCCAGCAGCCCCAGCCCTTGGGGGTCCGATGAGCAGTACTTC.

This clonotype was found a few times. The V gene is TRBV6-1, the J gene TRBJ2-7; the match to TRBD1 covers 8 bases. Trimming at V came to 6 bases and at J to 5 bases, leaving 12 bases not matched to a gene. This CDR3 region has 15 residues. Germline lookup yields CDR1 MNHNS and CDR2 SASEGT. Here the CDR3 reads CASSDPTGGQNEQYF. The DNA of the CDR3 is TGTGCCAGCAGCGATCCCACAGGGGGGCAAAACGAGCAGTACTTC.